Reported below is one T cell receptor beta chain. Its antigen is unidentified. Per individual sample, total RNA of at least 6 micrograms was extracted. This entry belongs to a study of blood T cells in healthy people across ages. Using a J-beta primer mix together with a sample-barcoded 5' primer, a second PCR was run for about 7 to 12 cycles. TCRdb re-derived calls from the 5' RACE reads in MiXCR, one entry per CDR3 protein. The sample consists of 1,100,000 or so distinct CDR3 sequences, more than 40% of them appearing once. This CDR3 comprises 14 residues. Germline CDR1 SGDLS, CDR2 YYNGEE. V was cut by 4 bases and J by 10 bases, with 18 bases left in between. General study points: Using unsorted PBMCs precluded a conclusive naive versus antigen-experienced comparison. In these data, TCR beta diversity tracked strongly with naive T cell percentage.

The receptor's source is an older woman in good health. The rearrangement uses TRBV9 and TRBJ2-1; tentatively, D is TRBD2 (6 bases). Sequencing was carried out using blood. The CDR3 loop is CASSPVQADYEQFF. The CDR3 DNA is TGTGCCAGCAGCCCCGTCCAAGCGGACTACGAGCAGTTCTTC.